Listed here is a single T cell receptor beta chain. Both 60 Vbeta primers and 13 Jbeta primers went into the PCR. Libraries were prepared by immunoSEQ multiplex PCR; TCRdb keeps only in-frame clonotypes and omits some of them. The sample has 150,000 to 200,000 clones, over 60% seen once. Per germline, CDR1 MRHNA and CDR2 SNTAGT. Trimming took 3 bases from V and 4 from J, leaving 24 bases between them. The CDR3 length is 18 residues. These data come from a study of cytomegalovirus exposure and HLA in healthy donors. The sequencing sample was made of PBMCs. The rearrangement links TRBV6-4 to TRBJ2-5; weak D call: TRBD1 (8 bases). This receptor was taken from a man in his fifties in good health and CMV-seropositive. The CDR3 coding sequence is TGTGCCAGCAGTGATTACCCGTGGACAGGGAGGGTGGGAGAGACCCAGTACTTC. This sequence encodes CASSDYPWTGRVGETQYF.